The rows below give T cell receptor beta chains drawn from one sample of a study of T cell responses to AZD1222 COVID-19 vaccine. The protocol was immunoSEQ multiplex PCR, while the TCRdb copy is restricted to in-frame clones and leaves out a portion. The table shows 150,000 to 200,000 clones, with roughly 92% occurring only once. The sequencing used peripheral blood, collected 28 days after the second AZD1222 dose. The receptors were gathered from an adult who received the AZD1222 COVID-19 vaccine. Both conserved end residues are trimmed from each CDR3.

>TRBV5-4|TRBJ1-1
ASSLKANTEAF
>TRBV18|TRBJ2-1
ASSPLLAGSNEQF
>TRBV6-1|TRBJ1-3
ASSDFGGIPGNTIY
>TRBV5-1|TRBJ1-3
ASSGGQGGTIY
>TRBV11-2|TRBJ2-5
ASSSRLAGGMGYQETQY
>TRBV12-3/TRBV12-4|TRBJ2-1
ASSGTSYNEQF
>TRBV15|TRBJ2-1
ATSRDAGRNEQF
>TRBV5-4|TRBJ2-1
ASSEIRDGGNEQF
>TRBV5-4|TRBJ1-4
ASSFPPNEKLF
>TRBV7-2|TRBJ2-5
ASSPSQTSGETQY
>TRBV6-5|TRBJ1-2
ASSPRQAPNYGYT
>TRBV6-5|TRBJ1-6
ASSRSNNSPLH
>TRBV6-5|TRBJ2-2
ASRLVTTGELF